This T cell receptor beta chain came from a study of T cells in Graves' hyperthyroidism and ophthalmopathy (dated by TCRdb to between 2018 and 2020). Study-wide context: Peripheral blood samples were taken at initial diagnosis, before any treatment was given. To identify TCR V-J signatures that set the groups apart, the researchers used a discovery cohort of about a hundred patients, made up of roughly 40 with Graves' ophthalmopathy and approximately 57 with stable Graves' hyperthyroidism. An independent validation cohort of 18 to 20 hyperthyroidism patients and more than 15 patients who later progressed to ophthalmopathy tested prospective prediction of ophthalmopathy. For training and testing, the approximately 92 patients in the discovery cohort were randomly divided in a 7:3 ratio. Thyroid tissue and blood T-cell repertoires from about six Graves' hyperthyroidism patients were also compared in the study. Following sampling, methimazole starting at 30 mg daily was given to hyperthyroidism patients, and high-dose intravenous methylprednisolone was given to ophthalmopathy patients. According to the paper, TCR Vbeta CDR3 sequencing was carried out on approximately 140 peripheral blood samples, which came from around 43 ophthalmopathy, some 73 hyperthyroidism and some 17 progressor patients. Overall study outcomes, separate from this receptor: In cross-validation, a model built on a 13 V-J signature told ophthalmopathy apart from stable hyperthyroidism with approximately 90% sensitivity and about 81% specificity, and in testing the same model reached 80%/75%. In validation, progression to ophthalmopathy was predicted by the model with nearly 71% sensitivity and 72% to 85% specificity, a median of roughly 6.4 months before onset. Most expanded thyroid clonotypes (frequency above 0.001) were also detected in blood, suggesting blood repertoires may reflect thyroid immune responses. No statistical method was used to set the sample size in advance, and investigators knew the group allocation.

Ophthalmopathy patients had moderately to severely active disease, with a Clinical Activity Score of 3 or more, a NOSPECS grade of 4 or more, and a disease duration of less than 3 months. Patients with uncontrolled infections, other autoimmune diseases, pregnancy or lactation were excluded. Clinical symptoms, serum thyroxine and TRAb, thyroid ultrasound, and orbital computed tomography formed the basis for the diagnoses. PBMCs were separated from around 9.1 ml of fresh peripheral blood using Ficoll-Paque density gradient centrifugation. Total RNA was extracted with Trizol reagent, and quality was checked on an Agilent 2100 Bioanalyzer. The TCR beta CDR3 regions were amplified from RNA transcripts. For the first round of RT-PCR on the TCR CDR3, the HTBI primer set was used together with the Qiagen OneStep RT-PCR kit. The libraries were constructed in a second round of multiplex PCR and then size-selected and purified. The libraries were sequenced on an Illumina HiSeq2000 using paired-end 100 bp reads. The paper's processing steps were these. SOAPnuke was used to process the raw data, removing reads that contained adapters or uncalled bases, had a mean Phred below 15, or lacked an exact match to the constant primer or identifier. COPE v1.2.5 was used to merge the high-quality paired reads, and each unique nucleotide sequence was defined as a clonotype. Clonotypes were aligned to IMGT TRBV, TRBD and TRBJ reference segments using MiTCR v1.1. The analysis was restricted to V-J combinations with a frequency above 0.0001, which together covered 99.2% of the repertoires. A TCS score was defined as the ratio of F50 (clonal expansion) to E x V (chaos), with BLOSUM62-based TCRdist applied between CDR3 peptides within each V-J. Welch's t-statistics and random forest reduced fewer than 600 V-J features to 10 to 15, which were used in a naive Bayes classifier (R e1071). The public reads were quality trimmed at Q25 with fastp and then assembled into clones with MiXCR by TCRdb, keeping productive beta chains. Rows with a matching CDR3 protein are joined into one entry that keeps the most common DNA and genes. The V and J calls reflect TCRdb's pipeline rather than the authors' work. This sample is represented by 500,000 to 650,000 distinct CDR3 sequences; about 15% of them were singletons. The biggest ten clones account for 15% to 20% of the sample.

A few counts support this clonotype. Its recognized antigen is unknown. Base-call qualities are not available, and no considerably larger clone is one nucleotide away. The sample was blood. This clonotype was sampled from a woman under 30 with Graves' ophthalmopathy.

The DNA sequence reads TGTGCCAGCACGGAGGGAGGCTACACCGGGGAGCTGTTTTTT. It translates as CASTEGGYTGELFF. The rearrangement combines TRBV28 with TRBJ2-2, and perhaps TRBD2 as D gene, on 6 matching bases. Including the terminal cysteine and phenylalanine, the CDR3 comprises 14 residues. Only the CDR3 DNA stays, 42 bases, in frame from base 1. Reading the germline V gene gives CDR1 MDHEN and CDR2 SYDVKM. The junction carries 12 bases between V and J, which are trimmed by 7 bases and 3 bases respectively.